One and the same sample provided the 5 T cell receptor beta chains below, sequenced in a study of blood T cell repertoires in COVID-19. TCRdb's table, derived via immunoSEQ multiplex PCR, lists solely in-frame clones and lacks some. In the table there are over 100,000 clones, around 82% of which are singletons. Specimen: peripheral blood. The origin of the receptors is a human donor in a cohort sampled during active or convalescent COVID-19.

This chain joins TRBV11-2 and TRBJ2-1; 12 positions match TRBD2. The germline gives CDR1 SGHAT, CDR2 FQNNGV. The ends lost 5 bases at V and 5 bases at J; junction bases unmatched: 10. This CDR3 has 17 amino acids. DNA of the CDR3: TGTGCCAGCAGCCACCTAGCGGGGGGGCATCTAGACAATGAGCAGTTCTTC. Amino acids: CASSHLAGGHLDNEQFF. Complete variable domain (other parts from reference TRBV11-2 and TRBJ2-1): EAGVAQSPRYKIIEKRQSVAFWCNPISGHATLYWYQQILGQGPKLLIQFQNNGVVDDSQLPKDRFSAERLKGVDSTLKIQPAKLEDSAVYLCASSHLAGGHLDNEQFFGPGTRLTVL.

As regards this clone: Relative to the germline gene, one junction end is altered; a read error may explain this. This rearrangement joins TRBV20-1 to TRBJ2-7, with a possible D match to TRBD2 (6 bases). CDR3 length: 11 residues. CDR1 is DFQATT, CDR2 SNEGSKA, per germline (reference sequence). The CDR3 is CSAAGLRESHF. For the CDR3, the DNA is TGCAGTGCTGCGGGACTCAGGGAGTCTCACTTC.

J is TRBJ2-7 and V is TRBV10-3, with TRBD2 matching 7 bases. This CDR3 comprises 14 residues. The junction had 3 bases not matched to a gene; V was cut back by 3 bases and J by 1 base. Germline CDR1 ENHRY, CDR2 SYGVKD. CDR3 nucleotides: TGTGCCATCAGTGAAGGCGGGGGATCCTACGAGCAGTACTTC. It yields the protein CAISEGGGSYEQYF.

The gene calls are TRBV6-5 and TRBJ2-1; 10 bases match TRBD2. After removal of 2 bases from V and 2 bases from J, the junction contained 3 bases not matched to a gene. Germline values: CDR1 MNHEY, CDR2 SVGAGI. There are 16 residues in the CDR3. The CDR3 DNA follows: TGTGCCAGCAGTTACGCCAGCGGGAGGGCCTACAATGAGCAGTTCTTC. It codes for CASSYASGRAYNEQFF.

The chain couples TRBV6-5 to TRBJ1-3, with a weak D call TRBD1 (6 bases). The ends were cut back, 8 bases at V and 0 bases at J, with 14 bases in the middle. Germline loops: CDR1 MNHEY, CDR2 SVGAGI. The CDR3 sequence is 15 residues long. CDR3 sequence (DNA): TGTGCCAGCGGAAAATCACAGGGCTCTGGAAACACCATATATTTT. Protein product: CASGKSQGSGNTIYF.